This T cell receptor (beta chain) was identified during a study of blood T cell repertoires in COVID-19. Study summary: Researchers got acute and convalescent COVID-19 samples from the United States, Italy and Spain.

During active infection, Seattle patients enrolled and were then monitored through disease. Using immunoSEQ multiplex PCR, the repertoire was profiled, and TCRdb retains in-frame clones only, with some absent. This table holds fewer than 300,000 clones, more than 85% found once. V lost 4 bases to trimming and J lost 0 bases, with 7 bases between them. Germline V gene data show CDR1 as LGHDT and CDR2 as YNNKEL (reference sequence). The CDR3 extends over 14 amino acids. The clonotype originates from a woman younger than 45 with COVID-19, enrolled during active disease. The J gene is TRBJ1-3, the V gene TRBV3-1 (or the pseudogene TRBV3-2), with D uncertain. The sample was peripheral blood. CDR3 sequence (DNA): TGTGCCAGCAGCCCACTAAGCTCTGGAAACACCATATATTTT. Translated: CASSPLSSGNTIYF.